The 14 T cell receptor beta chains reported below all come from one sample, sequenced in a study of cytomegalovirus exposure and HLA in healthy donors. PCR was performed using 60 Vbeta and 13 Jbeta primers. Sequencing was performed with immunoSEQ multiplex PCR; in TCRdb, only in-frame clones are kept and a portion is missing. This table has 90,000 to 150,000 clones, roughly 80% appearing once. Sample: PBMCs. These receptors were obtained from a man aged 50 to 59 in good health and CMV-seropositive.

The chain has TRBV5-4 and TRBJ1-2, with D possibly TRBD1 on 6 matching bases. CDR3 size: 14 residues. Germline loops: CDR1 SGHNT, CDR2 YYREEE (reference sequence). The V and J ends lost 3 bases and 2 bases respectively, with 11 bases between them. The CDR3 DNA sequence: TGTGCCAGCAGCTCCGGGGGGGCCAACTATGGCTACACCTTC. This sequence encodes CASSSGGANYGYTF.

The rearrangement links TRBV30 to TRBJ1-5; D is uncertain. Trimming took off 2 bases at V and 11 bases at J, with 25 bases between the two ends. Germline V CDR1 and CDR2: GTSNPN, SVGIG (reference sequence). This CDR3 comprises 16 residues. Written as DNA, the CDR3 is TGTGCCTGGAGTCGCCCTGGCAGTCGGGGAGGTGAAGCCCAGCATTTT. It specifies CAWSRPGSRGGEAQHF.

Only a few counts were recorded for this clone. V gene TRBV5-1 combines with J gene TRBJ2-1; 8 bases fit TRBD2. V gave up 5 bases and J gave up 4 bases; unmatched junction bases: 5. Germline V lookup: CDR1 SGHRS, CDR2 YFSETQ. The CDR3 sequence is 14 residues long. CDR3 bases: TGCGCCAGCAGTCCTACTAGCGGATACAATGAGCAGTTCTTC. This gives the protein CASSPTSGYNEQFF.

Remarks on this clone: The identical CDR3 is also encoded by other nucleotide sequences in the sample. This CDR3 reads CASSPSQQETQYF. CDR3 DNA: TGTGCCAGCTCACCAAGCCAACAAGAGACCCAGTACTTC. The chain recombines TRBV18 with TRBJ2-5; no reliable D call. Germline CDR1 is KGHSH and CDR2 is LQKENI. This CDR3 spans 13 amino acids. The ends were cut back, 2 bases at V and 2 bases at J, with 6 bases in the middle. Using reference TRBV18 and TRBJ2-5 for the parts outside the CDR3, the full variable domain is NAGVMQNPRHLVRRRGQEARLRCSPMKGHSHVYWYRQLPEEGLKFMVYLQKENIIDESGMPKERFSAEFPKEGPSILRIQQVVRGDSAAYFCASSPSQQETQYFGPGTRLLVL.

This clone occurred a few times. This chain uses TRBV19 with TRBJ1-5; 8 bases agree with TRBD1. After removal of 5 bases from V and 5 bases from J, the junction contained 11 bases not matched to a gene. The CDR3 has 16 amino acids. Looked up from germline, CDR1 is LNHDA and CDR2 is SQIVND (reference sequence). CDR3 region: CASSAWTGISHQPQHF. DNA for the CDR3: TGTGCCAGTAGTGCCTGGACAGGGATTTCCCATCAGCCCCAGCATTTT.

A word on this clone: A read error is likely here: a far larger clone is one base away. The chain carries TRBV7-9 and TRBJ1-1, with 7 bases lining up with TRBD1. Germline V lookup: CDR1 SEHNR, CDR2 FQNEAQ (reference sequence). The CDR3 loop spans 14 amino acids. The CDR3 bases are TGTGCCAGCAGCCGACAGGGTATGAACACTGAACCTTTCTTT. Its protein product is CASSRQGMNTEPFF.

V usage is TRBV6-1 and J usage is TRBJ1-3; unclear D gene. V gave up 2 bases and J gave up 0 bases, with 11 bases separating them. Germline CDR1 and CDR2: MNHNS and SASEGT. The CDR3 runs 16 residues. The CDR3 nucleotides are TGTGCCAGCAGTGAAACAGTTTTACTCTCTGGAAACACCATATATTTT. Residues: CASSETVLLSGNTIYF.

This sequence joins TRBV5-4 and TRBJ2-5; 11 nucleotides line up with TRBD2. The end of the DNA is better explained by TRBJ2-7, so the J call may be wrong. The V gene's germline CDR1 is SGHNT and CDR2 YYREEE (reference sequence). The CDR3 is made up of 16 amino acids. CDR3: CASSLAGTSGTYEQYF. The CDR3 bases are TGTGCCAGCAGCTTGGCCGGGACTAGCGGAACCTACGAGCAGTACTTC.

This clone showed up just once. DNA for the CDR3: TGTGCCAGTAGTACGGCTAGCGGGGTGGGGACCCAGTACTTC. It specifies CASSTASGVGTQYF. This chain connects TRBV19 to TRBJ2-5, with 9 positions matching TRBD2. Germline V gives CDR1 LNHDA, CDR2 SQIVND (reference sequence). CDR3 length: 14 residues. With 4 bases clipped from V and 7 bases from J, the junction kept 7 bases outside the gene matches.

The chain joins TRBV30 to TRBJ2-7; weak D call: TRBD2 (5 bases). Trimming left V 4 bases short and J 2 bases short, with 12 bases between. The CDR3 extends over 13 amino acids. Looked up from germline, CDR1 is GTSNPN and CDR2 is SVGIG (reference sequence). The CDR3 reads CAWNRGRAYEQYF. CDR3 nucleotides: TGTGCCTGGAACCGGGGTAGGGCCTACGAGCAGTACTTC.

DNA for the CDR3: TGTGCCAGCAGTGAAGGAGGGGGACCGCATAAAGAGACCCAGTACTTC. Amino acids: CASSEGGGPHKETQYF. The chain is built from TRBV2 and TRBJ2-5, with D tentatively TRBD1 (6 bases). Germline V gene data show CDR1 as SNHLY and CDR2 as FYNNEI. Trimming pared 1 base from V and 3 bases from J, leaving 15 bases between. This CDR3 has 16 amino acids.

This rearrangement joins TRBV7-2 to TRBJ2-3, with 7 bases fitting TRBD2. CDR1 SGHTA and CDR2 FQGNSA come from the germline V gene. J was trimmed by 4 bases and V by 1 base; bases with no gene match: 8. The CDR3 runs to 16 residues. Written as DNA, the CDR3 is TGTGCCAGCAGCTTAGTGCCAGCGGGATCGGCAGATACGCAGTATTTT. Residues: CASSLVPAGSADTQYF.

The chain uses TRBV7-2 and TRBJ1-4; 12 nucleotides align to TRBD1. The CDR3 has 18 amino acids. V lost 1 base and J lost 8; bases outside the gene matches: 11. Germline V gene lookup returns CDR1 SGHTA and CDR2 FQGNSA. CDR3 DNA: TGTGCCAGCAGCTTAGTTGGGACAGGGGGCGGCGGAAAAGAAAAACTGTTTTTT. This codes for CASSLVGTGGGGKEKLFF.

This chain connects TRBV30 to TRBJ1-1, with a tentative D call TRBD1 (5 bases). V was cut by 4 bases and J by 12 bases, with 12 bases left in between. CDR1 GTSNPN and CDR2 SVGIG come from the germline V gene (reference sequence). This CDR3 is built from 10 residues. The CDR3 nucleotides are TGTGCCTGGAAGGGGTTTAGAACTTTCTTT. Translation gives CAWKGFRTFF.